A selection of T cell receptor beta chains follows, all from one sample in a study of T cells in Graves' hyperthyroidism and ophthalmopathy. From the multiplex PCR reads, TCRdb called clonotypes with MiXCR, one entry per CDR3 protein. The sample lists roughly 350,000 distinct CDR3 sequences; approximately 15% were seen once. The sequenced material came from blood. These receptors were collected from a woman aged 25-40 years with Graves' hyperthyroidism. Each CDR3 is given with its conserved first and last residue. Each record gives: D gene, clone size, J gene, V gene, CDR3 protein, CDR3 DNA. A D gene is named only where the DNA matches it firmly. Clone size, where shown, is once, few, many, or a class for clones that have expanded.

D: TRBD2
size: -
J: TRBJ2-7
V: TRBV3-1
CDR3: CASSQGAGGALEQYF
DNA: TGTGCCAGCAGCCAAGGGGCGGGAGGAGCATTGGAGCAGTACTTC

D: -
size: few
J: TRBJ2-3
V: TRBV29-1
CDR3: CSVEFGLRTTDTQYF
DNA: TGCAGCGTTGAATTCGGGTTGCGGACCACAGATACGCAGTATTTT

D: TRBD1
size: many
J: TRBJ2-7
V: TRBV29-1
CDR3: CSVVKTGTGVDEQYF
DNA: TGCAGCGTCGTGAAGACCGGGACAGGGGTCGACGAGCAGTACTTC

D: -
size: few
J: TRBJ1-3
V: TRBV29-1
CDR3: CSVLSGTGNTIYF
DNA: TGCAGCGTTCTATCCGGGACTGGAAACACCATATATTTT

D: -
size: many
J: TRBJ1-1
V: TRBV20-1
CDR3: CSASGGPTEAFF
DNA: TGCAGTGCTAGCGGGGGGCCAACTGAAGCTTTCTTT

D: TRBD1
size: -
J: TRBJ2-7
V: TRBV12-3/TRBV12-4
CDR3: CASSLYRVSGTGSYEQYF
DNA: TGTGCCAGCAGTTTATACCGGGTGTCTGGGACAGGGTCCTACGAGCAGTACTTC

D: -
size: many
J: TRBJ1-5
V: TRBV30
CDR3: CAWSTGQGSQPQHF
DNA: TGTGCCTGGAGTACGGGACAAGGGAGTCAGCCCCAGCATTTT

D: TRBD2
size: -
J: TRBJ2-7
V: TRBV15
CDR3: CATSRDRASGRIEQYF
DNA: TGTGCCACCAGCAGAGATAGAGCTAGCGGGAGGATCGAGCAGTACTTC

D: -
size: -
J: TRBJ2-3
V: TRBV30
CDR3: CAWSSLGSTDTQYF
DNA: TGTGCCTGGAGCAGCCTAGGGTCCACAGATACGCAGTATTTT

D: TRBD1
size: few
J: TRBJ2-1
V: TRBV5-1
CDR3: CASSGGTGWDEQFF
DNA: TGCGCCAGCAGCGGGGGGACAGGGTGGGATGAGCAGTTCTTC

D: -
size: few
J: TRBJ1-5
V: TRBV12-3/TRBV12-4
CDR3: CASSLASRVGPQHF
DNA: TGTGCCAGCAGTTTAGCCTCCCGCGTGGGACCCCAGCATTTT

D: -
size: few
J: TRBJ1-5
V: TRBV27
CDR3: CASSLGGSKPQHF
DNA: TGTGCCAGCAGTCTAGGGGGAAGCAAGCCCCAGCATTTT

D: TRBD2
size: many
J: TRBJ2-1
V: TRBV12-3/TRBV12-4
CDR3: CASSQPRGTSGRGAYNEQFF
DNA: TGTGCCAGCAGCCAACCGCGGGGGACTAGCGGGAGAGGCGCCTACAATGAGCAGTTCTTC

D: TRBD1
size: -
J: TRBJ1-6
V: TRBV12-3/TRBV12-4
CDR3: CASRPTGGTNSPLHF
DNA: TGTGCCAGCAGGCCGACAGGGGGAACAAATTCACCCCTCCACTTT

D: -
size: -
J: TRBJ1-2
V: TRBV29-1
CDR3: CSVTDLYGYTF
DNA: TGCAGCGTCACCGACCTATATGGCTACACCTTC

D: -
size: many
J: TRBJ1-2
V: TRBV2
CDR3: CASSSYLGGAGGYTF
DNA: TGTGCCAGCAGTAGTTACCTCGGGGGGGCGGGTGGCTACACCTTC

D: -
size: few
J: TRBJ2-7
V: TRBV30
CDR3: CAWVAGAYEQYF
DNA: TGTGCCTGGGTGGCAGGGGCCTACGAGCAGTACTTC

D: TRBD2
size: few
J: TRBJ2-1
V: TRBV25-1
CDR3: CASSGLLAGENEQFF
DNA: TGTGCCAGCAGTGGGTTACTAGCGGGAGAGAATGAGCAGTTCTTC

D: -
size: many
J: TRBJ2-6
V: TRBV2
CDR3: CASISGALGANVLTF
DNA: TGTGCCAGCATTTCGGGGGCGCTGGGGGCCAACGTCCTGACTTTC

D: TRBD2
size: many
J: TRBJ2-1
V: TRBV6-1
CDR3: CASGTSGAYNEQFF
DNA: TGTGCCAGCGGGACTAGCGGGGCATACAATGAGCAGTTCTTC

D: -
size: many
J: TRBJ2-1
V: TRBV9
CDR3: CASSGFGTYNEQFF
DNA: TGTGCCAGCAGCGGCTTCGGGACCTACAATGAGCAGTTCTTC

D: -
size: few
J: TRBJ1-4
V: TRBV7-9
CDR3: CAQGSTNEKLFF
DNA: TGTGCCCAGGGATCCACTAATGAAAAACTGTTTTTT